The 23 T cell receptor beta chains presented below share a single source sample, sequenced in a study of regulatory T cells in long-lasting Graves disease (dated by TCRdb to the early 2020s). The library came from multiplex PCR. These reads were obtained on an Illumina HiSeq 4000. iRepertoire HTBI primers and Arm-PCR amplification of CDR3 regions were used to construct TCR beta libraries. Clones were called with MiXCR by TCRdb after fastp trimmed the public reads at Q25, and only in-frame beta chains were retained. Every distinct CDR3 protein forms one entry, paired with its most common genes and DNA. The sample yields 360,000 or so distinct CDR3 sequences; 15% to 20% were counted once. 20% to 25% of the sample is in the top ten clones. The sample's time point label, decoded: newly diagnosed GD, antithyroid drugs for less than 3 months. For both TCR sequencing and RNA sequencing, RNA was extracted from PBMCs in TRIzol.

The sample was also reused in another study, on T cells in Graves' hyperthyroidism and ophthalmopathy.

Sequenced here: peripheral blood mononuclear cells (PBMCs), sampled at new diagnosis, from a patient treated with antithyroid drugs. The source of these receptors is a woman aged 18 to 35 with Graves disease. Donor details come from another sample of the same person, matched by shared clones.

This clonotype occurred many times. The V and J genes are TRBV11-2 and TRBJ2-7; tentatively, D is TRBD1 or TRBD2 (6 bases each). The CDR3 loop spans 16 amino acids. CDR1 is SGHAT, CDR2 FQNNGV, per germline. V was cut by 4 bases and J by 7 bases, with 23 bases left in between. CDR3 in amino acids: CASSSSSRGLEREQYF. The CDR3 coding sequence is TGTGCCAGCAGCTCATCGTCTCGGGGGCTCGAGCGGGAGCAGTACTTC.

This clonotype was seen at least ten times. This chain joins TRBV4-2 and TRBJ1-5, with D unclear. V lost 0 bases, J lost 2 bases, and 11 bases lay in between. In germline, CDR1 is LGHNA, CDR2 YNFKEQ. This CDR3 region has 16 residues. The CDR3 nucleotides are TGTGCCAGCAGCCAAGATTTCATGGGTCGCAATCAGCCCCAGCATTTT. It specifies CASSQDFMGRNQPQHF.

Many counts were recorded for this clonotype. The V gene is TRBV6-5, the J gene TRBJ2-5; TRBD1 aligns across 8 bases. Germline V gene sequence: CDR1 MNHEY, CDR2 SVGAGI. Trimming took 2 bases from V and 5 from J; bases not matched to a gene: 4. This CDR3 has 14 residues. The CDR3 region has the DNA TGTGCCAGCAGTTACGGACAGGGACGGGAGACCCAGTACTTC. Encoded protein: CASSYGQGRETQYF.

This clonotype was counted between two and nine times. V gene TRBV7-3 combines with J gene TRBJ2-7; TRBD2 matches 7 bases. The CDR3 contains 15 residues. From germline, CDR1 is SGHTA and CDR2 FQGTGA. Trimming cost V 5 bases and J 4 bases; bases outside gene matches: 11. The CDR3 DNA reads TGTGCCAGCAGCCGAGTGGCGGGAGATAAGTACGAGCAGTACTTC. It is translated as CASSRVAGDKYEQYF.

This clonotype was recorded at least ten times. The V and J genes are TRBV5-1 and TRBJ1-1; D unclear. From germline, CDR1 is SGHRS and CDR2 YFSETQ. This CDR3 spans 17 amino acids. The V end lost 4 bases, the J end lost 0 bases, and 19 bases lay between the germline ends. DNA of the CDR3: TGCGCCAGCAGCCCGATGGTGAGTGGGATTATGAACACTGAAGCTTTCTTT. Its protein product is CASSPMVSGIMNTEAFF.

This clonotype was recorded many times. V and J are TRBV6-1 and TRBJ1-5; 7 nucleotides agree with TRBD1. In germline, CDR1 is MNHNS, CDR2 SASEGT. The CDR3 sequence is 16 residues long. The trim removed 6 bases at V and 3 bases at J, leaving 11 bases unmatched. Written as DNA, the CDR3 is TGTGCCAGCAGGACGGTGGCAGGGGGAAACAATCAGCCCCAGCATTTT. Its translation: CASRTVAGGNNQPQHF.

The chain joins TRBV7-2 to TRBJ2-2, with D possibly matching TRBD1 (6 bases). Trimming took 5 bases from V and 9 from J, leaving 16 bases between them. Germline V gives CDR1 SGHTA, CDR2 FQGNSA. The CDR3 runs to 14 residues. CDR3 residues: CASSPWDIQRELFF. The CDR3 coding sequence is TGTGCCAGCAGCCCTTGGGACATACAACGGGAGCTGTTTTTT.

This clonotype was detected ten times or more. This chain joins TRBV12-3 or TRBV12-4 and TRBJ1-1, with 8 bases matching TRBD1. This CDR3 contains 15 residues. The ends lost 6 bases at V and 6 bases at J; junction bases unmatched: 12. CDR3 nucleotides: TGTGCCAGCAGCCCGAGGACAGGGCCTGGGCCTGAAGCTTTCTTT. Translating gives CASSPRTGPGPEAFF.

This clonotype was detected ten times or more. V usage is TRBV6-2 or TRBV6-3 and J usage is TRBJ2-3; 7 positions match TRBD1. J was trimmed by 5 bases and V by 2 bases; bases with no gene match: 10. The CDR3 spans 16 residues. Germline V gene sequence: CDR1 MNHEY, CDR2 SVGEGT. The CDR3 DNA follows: TGTGCCAGCAGTTACCGCGGCAGGGGGAAGAGAGATACGCAGTATTTT. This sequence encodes CASSYRGRGKRDTQYF.

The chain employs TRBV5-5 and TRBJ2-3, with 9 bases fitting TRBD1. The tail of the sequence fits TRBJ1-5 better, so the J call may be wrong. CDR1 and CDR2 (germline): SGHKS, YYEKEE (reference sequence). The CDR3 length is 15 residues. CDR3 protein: CASSLGTGTADTQHF. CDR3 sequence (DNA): TGTGCCAGCAGCCTAGGGACAGGGACAGCAGATACGCAGCATTTT.

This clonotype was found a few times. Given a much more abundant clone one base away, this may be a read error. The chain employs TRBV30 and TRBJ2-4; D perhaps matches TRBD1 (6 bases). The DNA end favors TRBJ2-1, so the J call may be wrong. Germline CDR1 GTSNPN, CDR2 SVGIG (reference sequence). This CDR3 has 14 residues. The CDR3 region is CAWTGSGRGRGQFF. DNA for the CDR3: TGTGCCTGGACCGGAAGCGGCAGGGGAAGGGGGCAGTTCTTC.

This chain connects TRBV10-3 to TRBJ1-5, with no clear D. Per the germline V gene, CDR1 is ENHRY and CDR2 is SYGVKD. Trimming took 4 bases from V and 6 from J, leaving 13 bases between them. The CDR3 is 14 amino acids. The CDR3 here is CAISAREEAQPQHF. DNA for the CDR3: TGTGCCATCAGTGCTCGGGAGGAGGCTCAGCCCCAGCATTTT.

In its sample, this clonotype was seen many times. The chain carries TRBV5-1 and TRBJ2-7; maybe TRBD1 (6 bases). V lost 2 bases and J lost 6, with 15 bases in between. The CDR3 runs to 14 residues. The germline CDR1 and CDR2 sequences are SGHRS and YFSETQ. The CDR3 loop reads CASSFDRLRLEQYF. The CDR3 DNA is TGCGCCAGCAGCTTCGACAGGTTAAGACTCGAGCAGTACTTC.

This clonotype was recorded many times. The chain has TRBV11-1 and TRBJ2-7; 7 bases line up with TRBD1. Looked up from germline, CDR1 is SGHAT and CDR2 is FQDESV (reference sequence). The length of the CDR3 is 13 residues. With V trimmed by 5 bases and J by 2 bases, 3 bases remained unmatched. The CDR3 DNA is TGTGCCAGCAGCATACAGGGGCCCTACGAGCAGTACTTC. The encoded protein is CASSIQGPYEQYF.

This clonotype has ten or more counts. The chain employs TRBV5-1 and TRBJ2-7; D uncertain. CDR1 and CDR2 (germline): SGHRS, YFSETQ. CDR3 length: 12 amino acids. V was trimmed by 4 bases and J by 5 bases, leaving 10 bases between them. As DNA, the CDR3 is TGCGCCAGCAGCCCTGTTGGCGACGAGCAGTACTTC. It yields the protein CASSPVGDEQYF.

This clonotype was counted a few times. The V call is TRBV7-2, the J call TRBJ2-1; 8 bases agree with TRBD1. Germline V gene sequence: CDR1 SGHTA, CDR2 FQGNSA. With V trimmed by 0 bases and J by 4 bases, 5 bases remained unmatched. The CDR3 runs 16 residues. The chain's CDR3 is CASSLASRGLYNEQFF. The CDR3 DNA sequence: TGTGCCAGCAGCTTAGCGTCCAGGGGGCTATACAATGAGCAGTTCTTC.

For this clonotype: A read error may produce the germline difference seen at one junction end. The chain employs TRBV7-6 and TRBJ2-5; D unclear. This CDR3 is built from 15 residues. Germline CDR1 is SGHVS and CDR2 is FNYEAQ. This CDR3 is CAGSLSDGFEETQYF. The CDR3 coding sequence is TGTGCCGGCAGCTTAAGCGACGGGTTCGAAGAGACCCAGTACTTC.

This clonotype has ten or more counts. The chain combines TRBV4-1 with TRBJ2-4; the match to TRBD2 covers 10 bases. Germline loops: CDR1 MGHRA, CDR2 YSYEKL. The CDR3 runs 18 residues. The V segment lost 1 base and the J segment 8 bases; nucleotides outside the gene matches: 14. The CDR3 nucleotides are TGCGCCAGCAGCCAAGTTCTTGACCAGCGGGGGGGCGGGTACATTCAGTACTTC. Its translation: CASSQVLDQRGGGYIQYF.

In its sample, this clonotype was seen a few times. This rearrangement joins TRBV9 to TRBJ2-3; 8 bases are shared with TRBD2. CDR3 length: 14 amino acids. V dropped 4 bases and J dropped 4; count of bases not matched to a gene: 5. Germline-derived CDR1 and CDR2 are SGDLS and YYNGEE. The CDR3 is CASSPTSGADTQYF. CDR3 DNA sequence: TGTGCCAGCAGCCCAACTAGCGGAGCAGATACGCAGTATTTT.

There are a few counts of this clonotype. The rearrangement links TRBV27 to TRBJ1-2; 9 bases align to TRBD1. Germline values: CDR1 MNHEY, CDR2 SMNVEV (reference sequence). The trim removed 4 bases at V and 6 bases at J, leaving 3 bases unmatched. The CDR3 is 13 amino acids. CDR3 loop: CASSSWDRDGYTF. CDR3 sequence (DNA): TGTGCCAGCAGTTCTTGGGACAGGGATGGCTACACCTTC.

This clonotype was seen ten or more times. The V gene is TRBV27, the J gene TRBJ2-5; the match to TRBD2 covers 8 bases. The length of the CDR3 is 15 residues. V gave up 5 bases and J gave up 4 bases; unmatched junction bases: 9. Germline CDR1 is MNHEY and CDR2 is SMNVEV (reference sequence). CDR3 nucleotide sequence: TGTGCCAGCAGTCCCGGGGGGGCTCCCAGAGAGACCCAGTACTTC. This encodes CASSPGGAPRETQYF.

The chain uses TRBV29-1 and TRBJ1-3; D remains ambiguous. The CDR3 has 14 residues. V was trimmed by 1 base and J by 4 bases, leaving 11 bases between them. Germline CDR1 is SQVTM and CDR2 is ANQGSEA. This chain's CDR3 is CSVEGGSAGNTIYF. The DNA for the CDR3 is TGCAGCGTTGAAGGGGGTTCCGCGGGAAACACCATATATTTT.

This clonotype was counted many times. In DNA, the CDR3 is TGTGCCAGCAGTTACATCGGGACAGCCTTCACTGAAGCTTTCTTT. It yields the protein CASSYIGTAFTEAFF. The gene calls are TRBV6-2 or TRBV6-3 and TRBJ1-1, with 7 bases lining up with TRBD1. Germline assignment: CDR1 MNHEY and CDR2 SVGEGT. The ends lost 2 bases at V and 4 bases at J; junction bases unmatched: 7. The CDR3 spans 15 residues.